These 17 T cell receptor beta chains were all obtained from the same sample, sequenced in a study of T cell responses to AZD1222 COVID-19 vaccine. Profiled with immunoSEQ multiplex PCR; TCRdb holds only in-frame clones, not every one. The repertoire consists of about 260,000 clones, with approximately 95% occurring once and the leading ten covering approximately 0.52%. The source material was peripheral blood, sampled on day 0 of AZD1222 vaccination. The receptors shown here come from an adult in good health.

V is TRBV28 and J is TRBJ2-5; D ambiguous. Deletions cut 5 bases from V and 4 bases from J, with 17 bases between. The CDR3 extends over 15 amino acids. Germline CDR1 is MDHEN and CDR2 is SYDVKM. CDR3 DNA: TGTGCCAGCAGTCCCAGCGATCGAAGGCCAGAGACCCAGTACTTC. Translated: CASSPSDRRPETQYF.

The chain recombines TRBV2 with TRBJ1-5, with D hard to call. CDR1 and CDR2 from the germline V gene are SNHLY and FYNNEI. The CDR3 consists of 14 residues. The V end was cut by 6 bases, the J end by 6 bases, with 15 bases between. The CDR3 DNA reads TGTGCCAGCAGGGCCGCGATAGGCCTTCAGCCCCAGCATTTT. This encodes CASRAAIGLQPQHF.

The chain is built from TRBV5-1 and TRBJ2-7, with D perhaps being TRBD1 or TRBD2 (5 bases each). Trimming took 0 bases from V and 2 from J, leaving 6 bases between them. This CDR3 is built from 13 residues. Germline-derived CDR1 and CDR2 are SGHRS and YFSETQ. CDR3: CASSLGDPYEQYF. The CDR3, as DNA: TGCGCCAGCAGCTTGGGGGACCCCTACGAGCAGTACTTC.

The V and J genes are TRBV3-1 (or the pseudogene TRBV3-2) and TRBJ2-7; TRBD1 aligns across 7 bases. This CDR3 comprises 14 residues. V shed 4 bases, J shed 2 bases, and the junction held 5 bases outside the gene matches. From germline, CDR1 is LGHDT and CDR2 YNNKEL (reference sequence). The CDR3 nucleotides read TGTGCCAGCAGCCTAAGAGGGACAGCCTACGAGCAGTACTTC. Translating it yields CASSLRGTAYEQYF.

V gene TRBV5-5 combines with J gene TRBJ2-7; 8 positions agree with TRBD1. Germline V gene data show CDR1 as SGHKS and CDR2 as YYEKEE (reference sequence). The CDR3 is 15 amino acids. With 3 bases clipped from V and 1 base from J, the junction kept 6 bases outside the gene matches. CDR3 sequence (DNA): TGTGCCAGCAGCTGGGGACAGGCGACTTCCTACGAGCAGTACTTC. As protein: CASSWGQATSYEQYF.

V gene TRBV6-2 or TRBV6-3 combines with J gene TRBJ1-2; D not certain. Trimming removed 0 bases at V and 2 bases at J, with 4 bases between. The CDR3 has 13 residues. Germline loops: CDR1 MNHEY, CDR2 SVGEGT. As DNA, the CDR3 is TGTGCCAGCAGTTACTCGGACAACTATGGCTACACCTTC. Amino acids: CASSYSDNYGYTF.

The chain uses TRBV7-9 and TRBJ2-1, with a possible D match to TRBD2 (7 bases). Trimming stripped 2 bases from V and 4 bases from J, with 18 bases between. From germline, CDR1 is SEHNR and CDR2 FQNEAQ (reference sequence). CDR3 size: 17 residues. The DNA for the CDR3 is TGTGCCAGCAGCTTAAAGGGGGGGAGGCGGTTGTACAATGAGCAGTTCTTC. It translates to CASSLKGGRRLYNEQFF.

V and J are TRBV28 and TRBJ1-1, with D perhaps matching TRBD1 (6 bases). V was clipped by 5 bases and J by 0 bases, with 10 bases between them. Per the germline V gene, CDR1 is MDHEN and CDR2 is SYDVKM. CDR3 length: 14 amino acids. The CDR3 sequence is CASSSGTMNTEAFF. The CDR3, as DNA: TGTGCCAGCAGTAGCGGGACAATGAACACTGAAGCTTTCTTT.

This chain joins TRBV2 and TRBJ2-7; possibly TRBD1 for D (5 bases). With 6 bases removed from V and 9 bases from J, the gap between germline ends came to 12 bases. The CDR3 runs to 11 residues. Germline V CDR1 and CDR2: SNHLY, FYNNEI. CDR3: CASRGELAQYF. The CDR3 DNA is TGTGCCAGCAGAGGGGAACTCGCGCAGTACTTC.

The V call is TRBV7-7, the J call TRBJ1-6, with D hard to call. This CDR3 spans 13 amino acids. Germline-derived CDR1 and CDR2 are SSHAT and FNYEAQ (reference sequence). With 3 bases removed from V and 8 bases from J, the gap between germline ends came to 8 bases. Here the CDR3 DNA reads TGTGCCAGCAGCTTCGGGCCGGATTCACCCCTCCACTTT. Translation gives CASSFGPDSPLHF.

The J gene is TRBJ1-1, the V gene TRBV15; 8 bases map to TRBD1. V was clipped by 5 bases and J by 1 base; unmatched bases: 3. CDR3 size: 14 residues. CDR1 and CDR2 from the germline V gene are LNHNV and YYDKDF (reference sequence). For the CDR3, the DNA is TGTGCCACCAGCGGGGACAGGCGGAACACTGAAGCTTTCTTT. Its protein is CATSGDRRNTEAFF.

V usage is TRBV6-5 and J usage is TRBJ1-2; perhaps TRBD1 as D (5 bases). Germline V CDR1 and CDR2: MNHEY, SVGAGI. V lost 6 bases and J 1 base, leaving 15 bases between the germline ends. There are 15 residues in the CDR3. The CDR3 region has the DNA TGTGCCAGCAGCTCTACCCGACAGAGTAACTATGGCTACACCTTC. Its protein is CASSSTRQSNYGYTF.

The chain uses TRBV4-2 and TRBJ2-7; TRBD1 is a possible D gene (5 bases). V lost 0 bases, J lost 6 bases, and 12 bases lay in between. CDR3 length equals 14 residues. CDR1 is LGHNA and CDR2 is YNFKEQ in the germline V gene. For the CDR3, the DNA is TGTGCCAGCAGCCAAGAAGATCTAGGGGCCGAGCAGTACTTC. Protein sequence: CASSQEDLGAEQYF.

The genes are TRBV20-1 and TRBJ2-7; the D is unclear. The V gene's germline CDR1 is DFQATT and CDR2 SNEGSKA (reference sequence). V was shortened by 3 bases and J by 2 bases, with 5 bases between the two germline ends. There are 11 residues in the CDR3. The CDR3 loop reads CSARAPYEQYF. In DNA, the CDR3 is TGCAGTGCTAGGGCCCCCTACGAGCAGTACTTC.

This clone appeared once. The chain carries TRBV20-1 and TRBJ1-5; TRBD1 agrees at 7 bases. CDR1 DFQATT and CDR2 SNEGSKA come from the germline V gene (reference sequence). The V and J ends lost 3 bases and 9 bases, in that order; junction bases with no gene match: 8. The CDR3 sequence is 13 residues long. CDR3 region: CSASPTGDGPQHF. The CDR3 DNA follows: TGCAGTGCTAGTCCCACAGGGGATGGGCCCCAGCATTTT.

The CDR3 here is CASTNAGTSTGELFF. The CDR3 bases are TGTGCCAGCACTAACGCTGGGACTAGTACCGGGGAGCTGTTTTTT. The rearrangement uses TRBV28 and TRBJ2-2; 8 bases fit TRBD2. The CDR3 is made up of 15 amino acids. V was clipped by 7 bases and J by 5 bases; unmatched bases: 9. Germline lookup yields CDR1 MDHEN and CDR2 SYDVKM. The variable domain in full, completed from reference TRBV28 and TRBJ2-2, reads DVKVTQSSRYLVKRTGEKVFLECVQDMDHENMFWYRQDPGLGLRLIYFSYDVKMKEKGDIPEGYSVSREKKERFSLILESASTNQTSMYLCASTNAGTSTGELFFGEGSRLTVL.

The rearrangement joins TRBV6-2 or TRBV6-3 to TRBJ1-6; the match to TRBD1 covers 8 bases. The V and J ends lost 6 bases and 8 bases, in that order; junction bases with no gene match: 6. The CDR3 is made up of 14 amino acids. Germline CDR1 MNHEY, CDR2 SVGEGT. Here the CDR3 reads CASSPDRVDSPLHF. In DNA form, the CDR3 reads TGTGCCAGCAGCCCGGACAGGGTTGATTCACCCCTCCACTTT.